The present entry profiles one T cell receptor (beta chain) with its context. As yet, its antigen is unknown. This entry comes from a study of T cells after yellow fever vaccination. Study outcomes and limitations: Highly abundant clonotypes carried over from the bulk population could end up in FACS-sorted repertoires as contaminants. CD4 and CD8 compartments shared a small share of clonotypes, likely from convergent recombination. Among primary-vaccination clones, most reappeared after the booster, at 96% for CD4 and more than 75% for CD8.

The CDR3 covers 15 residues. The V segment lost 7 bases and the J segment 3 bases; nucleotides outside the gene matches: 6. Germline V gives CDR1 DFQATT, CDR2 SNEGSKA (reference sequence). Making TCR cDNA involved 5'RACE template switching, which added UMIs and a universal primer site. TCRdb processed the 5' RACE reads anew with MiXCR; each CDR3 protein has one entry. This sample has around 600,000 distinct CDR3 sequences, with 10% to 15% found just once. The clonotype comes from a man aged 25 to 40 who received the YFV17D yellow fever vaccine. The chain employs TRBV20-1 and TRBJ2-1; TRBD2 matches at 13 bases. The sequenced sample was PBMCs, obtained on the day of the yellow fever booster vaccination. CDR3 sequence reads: CSVPGLAGSYNEQFF. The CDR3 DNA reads TGCAGTGTTCCGGGACTAGCGGGGAGCTACAATGAGCAGTTCTTC.